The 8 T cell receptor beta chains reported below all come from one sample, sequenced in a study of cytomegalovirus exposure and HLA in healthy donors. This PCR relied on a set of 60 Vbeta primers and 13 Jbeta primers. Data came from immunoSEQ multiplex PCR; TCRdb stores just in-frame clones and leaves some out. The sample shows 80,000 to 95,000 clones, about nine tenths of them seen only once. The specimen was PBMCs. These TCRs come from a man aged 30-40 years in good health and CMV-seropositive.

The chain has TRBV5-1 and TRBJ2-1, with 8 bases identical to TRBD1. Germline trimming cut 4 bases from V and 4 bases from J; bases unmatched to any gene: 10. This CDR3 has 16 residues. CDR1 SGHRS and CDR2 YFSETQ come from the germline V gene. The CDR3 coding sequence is TGCGCCAGCAGCCCGAGAGGACAGGGTCAATACAATGAGCAGTTCTTC. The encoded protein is CASSPRGQGQYNEQFF.

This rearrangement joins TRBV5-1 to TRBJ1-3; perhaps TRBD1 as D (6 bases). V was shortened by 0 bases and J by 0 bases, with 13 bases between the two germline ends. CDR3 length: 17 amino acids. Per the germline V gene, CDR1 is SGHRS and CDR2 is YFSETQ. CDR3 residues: CASSLVGTGSSGNTIYF. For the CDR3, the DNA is TGCGCCAGCAGCTTGGTGGGAACAGGGAGCTCTGGAAACACCATATATTTT.

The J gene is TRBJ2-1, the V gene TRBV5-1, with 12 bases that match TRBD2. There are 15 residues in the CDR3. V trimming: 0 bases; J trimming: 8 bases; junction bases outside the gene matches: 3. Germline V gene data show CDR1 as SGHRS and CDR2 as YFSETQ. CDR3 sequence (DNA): TGCGCCAGCAGCTTGGGAGGACTAGCGGGATATGAGCAGTTCTTC. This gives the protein CASSLGGLAGYEQFF.

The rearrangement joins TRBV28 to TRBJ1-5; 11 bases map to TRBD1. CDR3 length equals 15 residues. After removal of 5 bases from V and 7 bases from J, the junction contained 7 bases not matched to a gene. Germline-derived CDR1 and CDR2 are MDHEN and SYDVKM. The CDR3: CASSPDRGRLQPQHF. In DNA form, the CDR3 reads TGTGCCAGCAGTCCGGACAGGGGGCGACTCCAGCCCCAGCATTTT.

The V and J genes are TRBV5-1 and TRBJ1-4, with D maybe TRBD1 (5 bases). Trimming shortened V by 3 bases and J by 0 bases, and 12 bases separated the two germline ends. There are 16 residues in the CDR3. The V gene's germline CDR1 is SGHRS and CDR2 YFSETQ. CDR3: CASSSGGAATNEKLFF. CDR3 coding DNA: TGCGCCAGCAGCTCCGGCGGGGCAGCAACTAATGAAAAACTGTTTTTT.

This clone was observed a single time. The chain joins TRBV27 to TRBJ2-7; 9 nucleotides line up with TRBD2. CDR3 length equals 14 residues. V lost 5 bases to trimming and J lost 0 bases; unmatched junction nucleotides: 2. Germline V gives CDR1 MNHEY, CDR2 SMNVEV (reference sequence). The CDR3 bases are TGTGCCAGCAGTGGACTAGCGAACTCCTACGAGCAGTACTTC. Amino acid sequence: CASSGLANSYEQYF.

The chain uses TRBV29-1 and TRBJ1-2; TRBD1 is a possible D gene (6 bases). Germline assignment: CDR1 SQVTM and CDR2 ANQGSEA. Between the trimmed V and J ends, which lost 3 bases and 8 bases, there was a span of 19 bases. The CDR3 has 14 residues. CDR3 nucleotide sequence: TGCAGCGTTGATTGGGAAGGGGGGGGTTTAGGCTACACCTTC. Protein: CSVDWEGGGLGYTF. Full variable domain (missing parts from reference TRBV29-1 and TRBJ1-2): SAVISQKPSRDICQRGTSLTIQCQVDSQVTMMFWYRQQPGQSLTLIATANQGSEATYESGFVIDKFPISRPNLTFSTLTVSNMSPEDSSIYLCSVDWEGGGLGYTFGSGTRLTVV.

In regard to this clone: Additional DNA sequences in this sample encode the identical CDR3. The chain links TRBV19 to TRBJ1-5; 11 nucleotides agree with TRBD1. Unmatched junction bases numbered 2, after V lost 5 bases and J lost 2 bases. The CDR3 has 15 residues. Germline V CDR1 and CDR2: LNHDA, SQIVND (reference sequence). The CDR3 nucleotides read TGTGCCAGTAGTCGGACAGGGGGCGGCAATCAGCCCCAGCATTTT. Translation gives CASSRTGGGNQPQHF.